This T cell receptor (beta chain) originates from a study of T cells in narcolepsy. From germline, CDR1 is SEHNR and CDR2 FQNEAQ (reference sequence). Trimming left V 5 bases short and J 6 bases short, with 13 bases between. The CDR3 sequence is 13 residues long. Clones were read by immunoSEQ multiplex PCR, and TCRdb kept only the in-frame ones, dropping some. The table shows about 25,000 clones, with roughly four fifths occurring only once. Comment on this clone: Its matching antigen is unknown.

Study conclusions and caveats: Comparing one patient's CSF and blood CD4+ clonotypes highlighted HCRT- and TRIB2-specific autoreactive clonotypes.

The sequence was collected from a human donor with narcolepsy. The specimen sequenced was CD45RA- memory CD4+ T cells from PBMCs. The chain employs TRBV7-9 and TRBJ2-5, with D possibly matching TRBD2 (5 bases). This chain's CDR3 is CASSLRELQTQYF. The CDR3 nucleotides are TGTGCCAGCAGCCTTAGGGAGTTGCAGACCCAGTACTTC.